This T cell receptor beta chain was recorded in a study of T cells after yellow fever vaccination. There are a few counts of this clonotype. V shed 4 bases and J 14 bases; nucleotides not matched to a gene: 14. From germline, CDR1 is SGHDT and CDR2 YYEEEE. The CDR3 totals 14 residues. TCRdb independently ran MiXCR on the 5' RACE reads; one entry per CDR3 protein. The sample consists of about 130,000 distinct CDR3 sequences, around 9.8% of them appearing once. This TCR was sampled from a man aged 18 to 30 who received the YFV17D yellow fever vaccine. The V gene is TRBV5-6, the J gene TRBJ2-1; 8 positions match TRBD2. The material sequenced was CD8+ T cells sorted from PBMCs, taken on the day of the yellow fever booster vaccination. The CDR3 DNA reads TGTGCCAGCAGCCTCTACAATGCGGGGGGCCGGAAGTTCTTC. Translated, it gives CASSLYNAGGRKFF. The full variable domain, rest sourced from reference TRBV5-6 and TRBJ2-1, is DAGVTQSPTHLIKTRGQQVTLRCSPKSGHDTVSWYQQALGQGPQFIFQYYEEEERQRGNFPDRFSGHQFPNYSSELNVNALLLGDSALYLCASSLYNAGGRKFFGPGTRLTVL.